Following are 25 T cell receptor beta chains from one sample sequenced in a study of beta chain features in type 1 diabetes. The isolated RNA, all of it, was reverse transcribed, so expressed TCRB transcripts were what got sequenced. The protocol was immunoSEQ multiplex PCR, while the TCRdb copy is restricted to in-frame clones and leaves out a portion. The table has hundreds of thousands of clones, under 8.5% seen once. Material for sequencing was central memory CD4+ T cells from blood. All receptors derive from a woman aged 18-30 years in good health.

This clone was seen a handful of times. The chain combines TRBV4-3 with TRBJ2-3; no clear D gene. With 3 bases removed from V and 4 bases from J, the gap between germline ends came to 8 bases. From germline, CDR1 is LGHNA and CDR2 YSLEER. There are 13 residues in the CDR3. The DNA of the CDR3 is TGCGCCAGCAGCCAGAGGATAGCAGATACGCAGTATTTT. It codes for CASSQRIADTQYF.

This clone was seen many times. The chain combines TRBV4-3 with TRBJ2-1; the D gene is possibly TRBD1 (5 bases). Germline loops: CDR1 LGHNA, CDR2 YSLEER. V lost 8 bases and J lost 2, with 13 bases in between. This CDR3 spans 14 amino acids. The CDR3 DNA reads TGCGCCAGCCGCAGGGATCGAACCTACAATGAGCAGTTCTTC. Amino acid sequence: CASRRDRTYNEQFF.

This clone has only a few counts. The CDR3 DNA reads as TGTGCCAGCAGCCTTTTGGGGACAGGTGGCGAGCAGTACTTC. Amino acids: CASSLLGTGGEQYF. The genes are TRBV6-6 and TRBJ2-7; the match to TRBD1 covers 8 bases. The CDR3 extends over 14 amino acids. CDR1 is MNHNY and CDR2 is SVGAGI in the germline V gene (reference sequence). Losses at the gene ends were 6 bases for V and 6 bases for J; bases not matched to a gene: 10.

This clone was detected a few times. Sequence at one end of the junction differs from germline and may be a read error. The rearrangement joins TRBV9 to TRBJ1-1; a weak D match, TRBD1 (6 bases). Germline assignment: CDR1 SGDLS and CDR2 YYNGEE. The CDR3 has 13 residues. The DNA of the CDR3 is TGTGCAAGCACACGAGAAGGGGGCACTGAAGCTTTCTTT. Its protein product is CASTREGGTEAFF.

This clone has only a few counts. This chain uses TRBV7-9 with TRBJ2-5; the D is unclear. The assigned J gene may be wrong: the sequence end matches TRBJ2-7 better. The CDR3 runs 14 residues. Germline V gene data show CDR1 as SEHNR and CDR2 as FQNEAQ (reference sequence). The CDR3 sequence is CASSPTATSDEQYF. CDR3 DNA: TGTGCCAGCAGCCCGACGGCGACTTCCGACGAGCAGTACTTC.

This clone was seen more than once but under ten times. This chain links TRBV7-2 with TRBJ1-5, with D unresolved. Trimming left V 2 bases short and J 6 bases short, with 8 bases between. CDR3 length: 13 residues. CDR1 and CDR2 from the germline V gene are SGHTA and FQGNSA. The CDR3 DNA reads as TGTGCCAGCAGCTTACAAGGGCTTCAGCCCCAGCATTTT. This encodes CASSLQGLQPQHF.

This clone was seen a handful of times. The genes are TRBV19 and TRBJ2-1, with D possibly being TRBD2 (6 bases). CDR3 length: 12 amino acids. The V and J ends lost 9 bases and 1 base respectively, with 7 bases between them. From germline, CDR1 is LNHDA and CDR2 SQIVND (reference sequence). CDR3 DNA sequence: TGTGCCAGCGGGAGTTCCTACAATGAGCAGTTCTTC. Amino acids: CASGSSYNEQFF.

The CDR3 DNA reads TGTGCCAGCAGCTACGGATCTAGCGGTACCTACAATGAGCAGTTCTTC. The encoded protein is CASSYGSSGTYNEQFF. The chain is built from TRBV11-2 and TRBJ2-1; 7 bases align to TRBD2. The CDR3 sequence is 16 residues long. Germline CDR1 reads SGHAT; CDR2 reads FQNNGV. With 4 bases clipped from V and 2 bases from J, the junction kept 8 bases outside the gene matches.

This clone has only a few counts. The chain uses TRBV5-1 and TRBJ2-5; D call uncertain. The germline V gene encodes CDR1 SGHRS and CDR2 YFSETQ. Between the trimmed V and J ends, which lost 4 bases and 1 base, there was a span of 2 bases. The CDR3 extends over 11 amino acids. The CDR3 loop is CASSRQETQYF. CDR3 DNA: TGCGCCAGCAGCCGCCAAGAGACCCAGTACTTC.

This clone came up a few times. V and J are TRBV7-2 and TRBJ2-1; D is uncertain. The CDR3 contains 15 residues. Trimming left V 3 bases short and J 0 bases short, with 9 bases between. Germline assignment: CDR1 SGHTA and CDR2 FQGNSA. This chain's CDR3 is CASSFTESSYNEQFF. CDR3 nucleotides: TGTGCCAGCAGCTTTACGGAGAGCTCCTACAATGAGCAGTTCTTC.

The chain has TRBV28 and TRBJ2-7, with D hard to call. Trimming cost V 5 bases and J 9 bases, with 14 bases left between them. This CDR3 region has 12 residues. In germline, CDR1 is MDHEN, CDR2 SYDVKM. In nucleotides, the CDR3 is TGTGCCAGCAGTCAATACTCGCACGGGCAGTACTTC. This gives the protein CASSQYSHGQYF.

The J gene is TRBJ2-3, the V gene TRBV7-2; D not certain. Germline values: CDR1 SGHTA, CDR2 FQGNSA. V was shortened by 1 base and J by 4 bases, with 9 bases between the two germline ends. CDR3 length equals 14 residues. As DNA, the CDR3 is TGTGCCAGCAGCTTAGTCTCTATGTCAGATACGCAGTATTTT. It yields the protein CASSLVSMSDTQYF.

This clone was counted only a few times. The CDR3 DNA reads TGTGCCAGCAGCCTTAGTCGATGGGGGGGCACAGATACGCAGTATTTT. This translates into CASSLSRWGGTDTQYF. The chain joins TRBV7-2 to TRBJ2-3; D may be TRBD2 (6 bases). The CDR3 has 16 residues. Germline-derived CDR1 and CDR2 are SGHTA and FQGNSA. Trimming pared 5 bases from V and 1 base from J, leaving 16 bases between.

This clone was observed a few times. A clone one base away is much larger, so this may be a read error. The chain joins TRBV5-6 to TRBJ2-7; D is uncertain. CDR1 and CDR2 from the germline V gene are SGHDT and YYEEEE. Trimming removed 0 bases from V and 5 bases from J, with 3 bases in between. CDR3 size: 11 residues. CDR3 bases: TGTGCCAGCAGCTTGGACGACGAGCAGTACTTC. Its translation: CASSLDDEQYF.

This clone was detected many times. This CDR3 is also generated by other DNA sequences in the sample. The V call is TRBV27, the J call TRBJ2-2; D not resolved. CDR1 is MNHEY and CDR2 is SMNVEV in the germline V gene (reference sequence). This CDR3 is 15 amino acids long. V was pared by 3 bases and J by 2 bases, with 10 bases between. This CDR3 is CASSLRRVNTGELFF. The CDR3 DNA is TGTGCCAGCAGTTTGAGGCGAGTTAACACCGGGGAGCTGTTTTTT.

This clone has just a few counts. The rearrangement uses TRBV5-7 and TRBJ2-1; a possible D gene is TRBD2 (5 bases). TRBV5-7 belongs to the ORF category, with a function that is uncertain. Trimming cost V 2 bases and J 6 bases, with 12 bases left between them. The CDR3 sequence is 14 residues long. CDR3: CASSFREVSNEQFF. CDR3 coding DNA: TGTGCCAGCAGCTTCCGGGAAGTGAGCAATGAGCAGTTCTTC.

This clone showed up just a few times. The chain uses TRBV6-1 and TRBJ2-5; D unresolved. V lost 6 bases to trimming and J lost 5 bases, with 19 bases between them. This CDR3 has 15 residues. Germline CDR1 reads MNHNS; CDR2 reads SASEGT. CDR3: CASSFTKDPSETQYF. The CDR3 DNA sequence: TGTGCCAGCAGCTTTACCAAGGACCCTTCGGAGACCCAGTACTTC.

This chain joins TRBV5-1 and TRBJ2-1; TRBD2 matches 8 bases. Germline CDR1 reads SGHRS; CDR2 reads YFSETQ. V lost 5 bases and J lost 6; bases outside the gene matches: 4. CDR3 size: 13 residues. In nucleotides, the CDR3 is TGCGCCAGCAGGGCAGCGGGAGTCAATGAGCAGTTCTTC. It specifies CASRAAGVNEQFF.

With regard to this clone: Other DNA sequences of this sample code for an identical CDR3. This rearrangement joins TRBV7-2 to TRBJ1-1; D gene ambiguous. V was trimmed by 5 bases and J by 0 bases, leaving 7 bases between them. This CDR3 spans 13 amino acids. Germline V CDR1 and CDR2: SGHTA, FQGNSA. As DNA, the CDR3 is TGTGCCAGCAGCCTTACAGTGAACACTGAAGCTTTCTTT. This gives the protein CASSLTVNTEAFF.

The V and J genes are TRBV4-3 and TRBJ2-7; 8 bases are a match to TRBD2. The CDR3 length is 15 residues. Germline V lookup: CDR1 LGHNA, CDR2 YSLEER. The junction had 7 bases not matched to a gene; V was cut back by 1 base and J by 5 bases. The CDR3 DNA reads TGCGCCAGCAGCCAAGGGGGTAGCGGGACCGACGAGCAGTACTTC. It translates to CASSQGGSGTDEQYF.

This clone has a handful of counts. The chain is built from TRBV6-1 and TRBJ2-1; the D is unclear. V lost 7 bases, J lost 0 bases, and 10 bases lay in between. Germline V lookup: CDR1 MNHNS, CDR2 SASEGT. The CDR3 has 14 residues. The CDR3 here is CASISRSSYNEQFF. CDR3 sequence (DNA): TGTGCCAGCATTTCTCGGAGCTCCTACAATGAGCAGTTCTTC.

Only one count was recorded for this clone. This may stem from a read error, because a much larger clone lies one nucleotide away. V is TRBV27 and J is TRBJ2-6, with D unclear. This CDR3 spans 15 amino acids. Germline V gives CDR1 MNHEY, CDR2 SMNVEV (reference sequence). CDR3 DNA: TGTGCCGGCAGTGCGATTAACTCTGGGGCCAACGTCCTGACTTTC. Encoded protein: CAGSAINSGANVLTF.

The V call is TRBV4-2, the J call TRBJ2-6, with 7 bases fitting TRBD1. This CDR3 comprises 18 residues. V shed 0 bases, J shed 2 bases, and the junction held 7 bases outside the gene matches. Germline-derived CDR1 and CDR2 are LGHNA and YNFKEQ. As DNA, the CDR3 is TGTGCCAGCAGCCAAGATTTGAACCAGGGGGCTGGGGCCAACGTCCTGACTTTC. The encoded protein is CASSQDLNQGAGANVLTF.

In its sample, this clone was seen a few times. The V gene is TRBV5-4, the J gene TRBJ1-1; D uncertain. The ends were cut back, 3 bases at V and 4 bases at J, with 13 bases in the middle. In germline, CDR1 is SGHNT, CDR2 YYREEE (reference sequence). The CDR3 contains 14 residues. The CDR3 sequence is CASSSDSVGTEAFF. The DNA of the CDR3 is TGTGCCAGCAGCTCCGATTCGGTGGGCACTGAAGCTTTCTTT.

In the case of this clone: Different DNA sequences within this sample yield the same CDR3. J is TRBJ2-1 and V is TRBV5-1, with 10 bases fitting TRBD2. The germline V gene encodes CDR1 SGHRS and CDR2 YFSETQ. J lost 7 bases, V lost 0 bases, and 7 bases had no gene match. There are 16 residues in the CDR3. The CDR3 DNA sequence: TGCGCCAGCAGCTTGGGGACTAGCGGAGGCGGGAATGAGCAGTTCTTC. As protein: CASSLGTSGGGNEQFF.